This T cell receptor (beta chain) was profiled in a study of glioma-infiltrating T cells after dendritic cell vaccination (dated by TCRdb to 2016 to 2017). In the study overall: A cohort of approximately 15 glioblastoma patients from Phase I and II dendritic cell vaccination trials was included, of whom 9 were newly diagnosed and 6 had recurrent disease. TCR sequencing metrics, including TIL content and tumor-blood repertoire overlap, were correlated with survival after dendritic cell vaccination. Patients received autologous tumor lysate-pulsed dendritic cell vaccination between about 2002 and 2013. Each patient was given three intradermal dendritic cell vaccine injections, spaced two weeks apart, in the arm below the axilla. Tumor-infiltrating lymphocyte content was quantified and tumor and blood repertoires were compared in dendritic cell-vaccinated glioblastoma patients by deep sequencing of TCR beta CDR3 regions. The vaccine was prepared from monocyte-derived dendritic cells that were cultured for roughly seven days with IL-4 and GM-CSF and then pulsed overnight with autologous tumor lysate.

Patients were selected for having adequate residual fresh-frozen tumor tissue and more than two years of available survival data. Although molecular status otherwise differed among the glioblastoma patients, no patient had an isocitrate dehydrogenase mutation. PBMC were collected before vaccination, two weeks after the third vaccination, and at tumor progression if tumor progression occurred. The Qiagen DNeasy Blood extraction Kit was used for extraction of genomic DNA. The CDR3 runs 13 amino acids, cysteine and phenylalanine included. Here the CDR3 DNA is all that survives: 39 bases in frame from base 1. The germline V gene specifies MGHRA as CDR1 and YSYEKL as CDR2. V and J are trimmed by 2 bases and 7 bases, and the gene matches miss 4 bases of the junction. Broader findings and caveats from the paper: After dendritic cell vaccination, a higher estimated pretreatment TIL content predicted longer time to progression and longer overall survival. The cohort was small and heterogeneous, and full blood and tumor sets were available for few patients, with initial-recurrent tumor pairs available for even fewer patients. TCR clonality showed no direct relationship with survival, which suggests that a diverse polyclonal response may be important. The response model built on TCR overlap across three groups was characterized as speculative, with prospective validation still needed.

The immunoSEQ assay amplified TCRB CDR3 regions from approximately 2 micrograms of genomic DNA, or from all available DNA when less than that amount was available. Multiplex PCR used 60 forward primers for TCR V beta segments and 13 reverse primers for J beta segments. To estimate reads per starting template, synthetic control templates were spiked into each sample at limiting dilution. Sequencing produced 87 bp reads on the Illumina HiSeq System. In the authors' own workflow: PCR and sequencing errors were removed by a nearest neighbor algorithm that merged closely related sequences. TCR overlap was measured as the percentage of unique tumor TCR beta sequences also present in the same patient's peripheral blood. TCRdb obtained this table from immuneACCESS and retained in-frame rearrangements with V and J assigned. These tables miss some clones; where compared with another copy, unresolved V genes account for less than half of the shortfall, and the remainder is unexplained. V, J and clone size reflect that table, while D and trimming were determined from the DNA. Across this sample there are approximately 84,000 clones, with 65% to 90% seen only once. 15% to 18% of the sample rests with the top ten.

This clone is judged medium-sized (0.01 to 0.1%). Its antigen target is currently unknown. No much larger clonotype is one base removed from it; base qualities were not supplied. The rearranged chain carries TRBV4-1 and TRBJ2-7, with 8 central nucleotides matching TRBD1. This clonotype was sampled from a human donor with glioblastoma. Sequenced here: blood, sampled before dendritic cell vaccination. CDR3 protein: CASSQRTGREQYF. The sequenced DNA: TGCGCCAGCAGCCAAAGGACAGGGAGGGAGCAGTACTTC.